This entry lists 22 T cell receptor beta chains sequenced from one sample in a study of blood T cell repertoires in COVID-19. Sequencing used immunoSEQ multiplex PCR; TCRdb keeps in-frame clones, though not all of them. The data contain 100,000 to 120,000 clones, roughly 88% of them singletons. Material for sequencing was peripheral blood. These TCRs come from a human donor in a cohort sampled during active COVID-19.

The chain recombines TRBV9 with TRBJ1-6, with 9 bases aligning to TRBD1. The CDR3 is made up of 12 amino acids. Germline V gene data show CDR1 as SGDLS and CDR2 as YYNGEE. V was clipped by 3 bases and J by 11 bases; unmatched bases: 0. The CDR3 sequence is CASSGTGAPLHF. CDR3 nucleotide sequence: TGTGCCAGCAGCGGGACAGGGGCACCCCTCCACTTT. Full variable domain (remainder filled in from reference TRBV9 and TRBJ1-6): DSGVTQTPKHLITATGQRVTLRCSPRSGDLSVYWYQQSLDQGLQFLIQYYNGEERAKGNILERFSAQQFPDLHSELNLSSLELGDSALYFCASSGTGAPLHFGNGTRLTVT.

The chain employs TRBV19 and TRBJ1-5; D is possibly TRBD1 (5 bases). This CDR3 comprises 17 residues. V shed 4 bases and J shed 0 bases, with 16 bases lying between them. Germline assignment: CDR1 LNHDA and CDR2 SQIVND (reference sequence). The CDR3 is CASSTSMGLYSNQPQHF. In nucleotides, the CDR3 is TGTGCCAGTAGTACTTCGATGGGGCTTTATAGCAATCAGCCCCAGCATTTT.

V and J are TRBV27 and TRBJ2-2; 9 nucleotides align to TRBD2. Trimming removed 2 bases from V and 5 bases from J; junction bases left unmatched: 9. The CDR3 covers 17 residues. Germline V gene data show CDR1 as MNHEY and CDR2 as SMNVEV (reference sequence). DNA for the CDR3: TGTGCCAGCAGTTTACGAGGCGGCGGGGGGGCGACCGGGGAGCTGTTTTTT. It yields the protein CASSLRGGGGATGELFF.

V usage is TRBV4-1 and J usage is TRBJ2-1, with D tentatively TRBD1 (5 bases). The germline V and J ends were trimmed by 0 bases and 0 bases, with 15 bases remaining between them. This CDR3 has 18 amino acids. In germline, CDR1 is MGHRA, CDR2 YSYEKL. CDR3 region: CASSQEFARESSYNEQFF. The CDR3 nucleotides are TGCGCCAGCAGCCAAGAGTTCGCCAGGGAAAGCTCCTACAATGAGCAGTTCTTC.

J is TRBJ1-4 and V is TRBV19; TRBD1 matches 8 bases. The V and J ends lost 2 bases and 6 bases, in that order; junction bases with no gene match: 2. This CDR3 contains 14 residues. Germline V CDR1 and CDR2: LNHDA, SQIVND (reference sequence). This CDR3 reads CASSISTGDEKLFF. In DNA, the CDR3 is TGTGCCAGTAGTATATCGACAGGGGATGAAAAACTGTTTTTT.

This chain joins TRBV9 and TRBJ1-2, with 10 bases that match TRBD1. The J segment lost 6 bases and the V segment lost 3 bases, leaving 8 bases of the junction unmatched. This CDR3 has 15 amino acids. CDR1 is SGDLS and CDR2 is YYNGEE in the germline V gene. CDR3 sequence reads: CASSAGGTGADGYTF. CDR3 coding DNA: TGTGCCAGCAGCGCAGGAGGGACAGGGGCGGATGGCTACACCTTC.

V and J are TRBV29-1 and TRBJ2-1, with 9 bases fitting TRBD1. CDR3 length equals 14 residues. V lost 6 bases to trimming and J lost 6 bases; unmatched junction nucleotides: 9. The germline CDR1 and CDR2 sequences are SQVTM and ANQGSEA. The CDR3 reads CSVATGGTSNEQFF. CDR3 nucleotides: TGCAGCGTCGCTACAGGGGGCACCTCCAATGAGCAGTTCTTC.

The DNA for the CDR3 is TGTGCCAGCAGTTACTGGCAGGGGGCAAGTGGCTACACCTTC. This encodes CASSYWQGASGYTF. The chain joins TRBV6-2 or TRBV6-3 to TRBJ1-2, with 8 nucleotides matching TRBD1. The V segment lost 1 base and the J segment 7 bases; nucleotides outside the gene matches: 5. The CDR3 runs 14 residues. CDR1 is MNHEY and CDR2 is SVGEGT in the germline V gene.

V and J are TRBV6-5 and TRBJ1-6, with a tentative D call TRBD1 (5 bases). V lost 5 bases, J lost 10 bases, and 18 bases lay in between. The CDR3 runs to 15 residues. Germline V CDR1 and CDR2: MNHEY, SVGAGI. CDR3 sequence: CASSPKGAGLSPLHF. DNA for the CDR3: TGTGCCAGCAGTCCGAAAGGGGCAGGGTTATCACCCCTCCACTTT.

This chain links TRBV24-1 with TRBJ1-1; TRBD1 agrees at 7 bases. V was pared by 3 bases and J by 4 bases, with 10 bases of the junction left unmatched. The CDR3 has 16 amino acids. The germline V gene encodes CDR1 KGHDR and CDR2 SFDVKD. The CDR3, as DNA: TGTGCCACCAGTGATCCGGGACAGACGCTAGCCACTGAAGCTTTCTTT. The encoded protein is CATSDPGQTLATEAFF.

The chain links TRBV5-8 to TRBJ1-5; the match to TRBD1 covers 9 bases. This CDR3 contains 18 residues. Germline-derived CDR1 and CDR2 are SGHTS and YDEGEE. The V segment lost 4 bases and the J segment 5 bases; nucleotides outside the gene matches: 16. In DNA, the CDR3 is TGTGCCAGCAGCACCCGGGACAGGGAGAGGGGGAGTCATCAGCCCCAGCATTTT. Its protein is CASSTRDRERGSHQPQHF. Full variable domain (rest looked up from reference TRBV5-8 and TRBJ1-5): EAGVTQSPTHLIKTRGQQATLRCSPISGHTSVYWYQQALGLGLQFLLWYDEGEERNRGNFPPRFSGRQFPNYSSELNVNALELEDSALYLCASSTRDRERGSHQPQHFGDGTRLSIL.

The chain carries TRBV6-5 and TRBJ1-2; tentatively, D is TRBD1 (6 bases). The V and J ends lost 6 bases and 4 bases respectively, with 12 bases between them. CDR3 length equals 13 residues. Germline CDR1 and CDR2: MNHEY and SVGAGI. The chain's CDR3 is CASSRQVLYGYTF. CDR3 DNA: TGTGCCAGCAGCCGACAGGTTCTCTATGGCTACACCTTC.

The chain joins TRBV6-2 or TRBV6-3 to TRBJ1-5; D call uncertain. The CDR3 extends over 13 amino acids. V gave up 3 bases and J gave up 7 bases, with 10 bases separating them. Germline V gives CDR1 MNHEY, CDR2 SVGEGT. The CDR3 DNA reads TGTGCCAGCAGTTATGAGGGAGGGCAGCCCCAGCATTTT. It yields the protein CASSYEGGQPQHF.

J is TRBJ2-1 and V is TRBV6-2 or TRBV6-3, with 7 bases identical to TRBD2. The CDR3 covers 15 residues. Germline V CDR1 and CDR2: MNHEY, SVGEGT. With 2 bases clipped from V and 6 bases from J, the junction kept 7 bases outside the gene matches. In DNA form, the CDR3 reads TGTGCCAGCAGTTACGTGCGGGGGACGGCCAATGAGCAGTTCTTC. It specifies CASSYVRGTANEQFF.

V and J are TRBV5-6 and TRBJ2-5; 12 bases fit TRBD2. The CDR3 runs to 16 residues. Germline CDR1 reads SGHDT; CDR2 reads YYEEEE. V trimming: 2 bases; J trimming: 3 bases; junction bases outside the gene matches: 5. The CDR3 DNA is TGTGCCAGCAGCTTCCGACTAGCGGGAGAGGAAGAGACCCAGTACTTC. Its protein is CASSFRLAGEEETQYF.

This clone was seen more than once but under ten times. The chain carries TRBV5-1 and TRBJ2-7; 9 bases match TRBD1. The V gene end was trimmed by 1 base and the J gene end by 5 bases; junction bases not matched to a gene: 7. The germline gives CDR1 SGHRS, CDR2 YFSETQ. This CDR3 is built from 15 residues. Here the CDR3 reads CASSLSGQGPDEQYF. The CDR3 nucleotides read TGCGCCAGCAGCTTGTCGGGACAGGGTCCTGACGAGCAGTACTTC.

The chain employs TRBV29-1 and TRBJ1-1; 7 bases are a match to TRBD1. V lost 5 bases and J lost 1; bases outside the gene matches: 7. The V gene's germline CDR1 is SQVTM and CDR2 ANQGSEA. This CDR3 region has 14 residues. In DNA form, the CDR3 reads TGCAGCGTTCCGAACCAGGGGGGGAACACTGAAGCTTTCTTT. Its protein product is CSVPNQGGNTEAFF.

The chain recombines TRBV7-2 with TRBJ2-5, with 9 bases matching TRBD1. The V and J ends lost 5 bases and 3 bases, in that order; junction bases with no gene match: 10. The CDR3 consists of 16 residues. CDR1 and CDR2 (germline): SGHTA, FQGNSA. CDR3 in amino acids: CASSVWDRDYEETQYF. The CDR3 nucleotides are TGTGCCAGCAGCGTCTGGGACAGGGACTACGAAGAGACCCAGTACTTC.

The chain is built from TRBV6-5 and TRBJ1-2, with TRBD1 identical over 9 bases. From germline, CDR1 is MNHEY and CDR2 SVGAGI. V shed 8 bases and J 5 bases; nucleotides not matched to a gene: 12. This CDR3 region has 15 residues. CDR3 bases: TGTGCCAGCTCCTTGTTCGGGACAGGGCGATATGGCTACACCTTC. Its translation is CASSLFGTGRYGYTF.

The CDR3 is CASSPTGGYNEQFF. CDR3 nucleotides: TGCGCCAGCAGCCCGACAGGGGGCTACAATGAGCAGTTCTTC. The J gene is TRBJ2-1, the V gene TRBV4-1; 9 bases fit TRBD1. Germline CDR1 is MGHRA and CDR2 is YSYEKL. Germline trimming cut 4 bases from V and 3 bases from J; bases unmatched to any gene: 1. The CDR3 is made up of 14 amino acids.

This sequence joins TRBV5-4 and TRBJ1-1; D gene uncertain. Trimming stripped 4 bases from V and 2 bases from J, with 12 bases between. The CDR3 length is 14 residues. Germline V gives CDR1 SGHNT, CDR2 YYREEE (reference sequence). The CDR3 loop reads CASSHGLDNTEAFF. CDR3 nucleotide sequence: TGTGCCAGCAGCCATGGACTGGATAACACTGAAGCTTTCTTT.

This clone was detected only a few times. The genes are TRBV7-2 and TRBJ2-5, with 10 bases aligning to TRBD2. This CDR3 comprises 16 residues. V lost 4 bases and J lost 2; bases outside the gene matches: 7. Germline V lookup: CDR1 SGHTA, CDR2 FQGNSA. The CDR3 bases are TGTGCCAGCAGCTCAAGCGGGGGGGGACCACAAGAGACCCAGTACTTC. Residues: CASSSSGGGPQETQYF.